The source of this TCR beta chain is a study of OX40 agonist ivuxolimab in advanced cancers. About the research overall: At doses from 0.01 to 10 mg/kg, patients were given intravenous ivuxolimab every 2 weeks. Whole-study findings and limits: Individuals who were partial responders at 0.1-3.0 mg/kg had clonal expansion that ranked among the lowest.

Details on this clone: Its antigen is still unknown.

Germline assignment: CDR1 SGHTA and CDR2 FQGNSA. After removal of 7 bases from V and 0 bases from J, the junction contained 7 bases not matched to a gene. The CDR3 sequence is 16 residues long. The data were produced by immunoSEQ multiplex PCR, yet TCRdb's version contains in-frame clones alone and is incomplete. This sample has more than 55,000 clones, with approximately 79% found just once. The receptor was derived from an adult with an advanced solid tumor such as melanoma, head and neck, liver or kidney cancer. The input for sequencing was CD4+ or CD8+ T cells sorted from blood, taken in a trial of the OX40 agonist ivuxolimab. The V gene is TRBV7-2, the J gene TRBJ1-4; 8 bases fit TRBD1. CDR3 loop: CASTGQGWATNEKLFF. CDR3 sequence (DNA): TGTGCCAGCACCGGACAGGGTTGGGCAACTAATGAAAAACTGTTTTTT.